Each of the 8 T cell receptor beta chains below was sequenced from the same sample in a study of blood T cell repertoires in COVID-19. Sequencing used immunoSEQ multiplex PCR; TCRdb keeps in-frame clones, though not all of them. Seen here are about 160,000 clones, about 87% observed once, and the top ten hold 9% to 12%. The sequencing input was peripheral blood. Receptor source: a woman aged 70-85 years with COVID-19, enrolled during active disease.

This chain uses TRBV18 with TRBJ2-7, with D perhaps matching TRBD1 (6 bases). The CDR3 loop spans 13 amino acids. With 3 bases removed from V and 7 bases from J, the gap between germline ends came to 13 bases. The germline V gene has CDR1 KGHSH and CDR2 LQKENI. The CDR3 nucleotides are TGTGCCAGCTCACCCGGACAGAACTCGGAGCAGTACTTC. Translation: CASSPGQNSEQYF.

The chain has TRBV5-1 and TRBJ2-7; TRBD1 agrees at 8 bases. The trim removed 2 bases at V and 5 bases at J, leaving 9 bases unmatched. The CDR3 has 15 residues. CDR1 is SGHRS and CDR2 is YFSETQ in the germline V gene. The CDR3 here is CASSLPTNRGDEQYF. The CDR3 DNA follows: TGCGCCAGCAGCTTACCCACAAACAGGGGGGACGAGCAGTACTTC.

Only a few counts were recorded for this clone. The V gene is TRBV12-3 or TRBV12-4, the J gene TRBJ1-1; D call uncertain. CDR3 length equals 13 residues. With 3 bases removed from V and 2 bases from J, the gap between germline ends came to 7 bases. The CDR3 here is CASSLRQNTEAFF. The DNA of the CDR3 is TGTGCCAGCAGTTTGAGGCAAAACACTGAAGCTTTCTTT.

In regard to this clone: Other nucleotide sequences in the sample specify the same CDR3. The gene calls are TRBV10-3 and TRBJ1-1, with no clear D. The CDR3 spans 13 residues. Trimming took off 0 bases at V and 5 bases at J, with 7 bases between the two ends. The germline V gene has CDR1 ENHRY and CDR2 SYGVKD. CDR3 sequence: CAISESRGTEAFF. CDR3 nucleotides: TGTGCCATCAGTGAGTCACGGGGAACTGAAGCTTTCTTT.

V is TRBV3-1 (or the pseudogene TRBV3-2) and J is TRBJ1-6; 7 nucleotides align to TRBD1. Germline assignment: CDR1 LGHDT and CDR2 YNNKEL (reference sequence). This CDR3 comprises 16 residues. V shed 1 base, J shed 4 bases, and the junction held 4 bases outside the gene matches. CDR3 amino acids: CASSQGAGGYNSPLHF. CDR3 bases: TGTGCCAGCAGCCAAGGTGCAGGGGGGTATAATTCACCCCTCCACTTT.

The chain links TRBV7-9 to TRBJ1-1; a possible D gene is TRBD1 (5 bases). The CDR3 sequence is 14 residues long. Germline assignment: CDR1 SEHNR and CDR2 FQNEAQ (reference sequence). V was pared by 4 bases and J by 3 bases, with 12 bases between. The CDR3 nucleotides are TGTGCCAGCAGCTGGGGACTGCGGGACACTGAAGCTTTCTTT. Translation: CASSWGLRDTEAFF.

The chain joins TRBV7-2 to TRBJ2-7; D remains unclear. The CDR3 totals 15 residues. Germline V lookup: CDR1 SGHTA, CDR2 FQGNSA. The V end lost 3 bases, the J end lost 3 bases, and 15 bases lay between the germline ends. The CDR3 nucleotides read TGTGCCAGCAGCTTGTTCGCGAGAACTCACTACGAGCAGTACTTC. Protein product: CASSLFARTHYEQYF.

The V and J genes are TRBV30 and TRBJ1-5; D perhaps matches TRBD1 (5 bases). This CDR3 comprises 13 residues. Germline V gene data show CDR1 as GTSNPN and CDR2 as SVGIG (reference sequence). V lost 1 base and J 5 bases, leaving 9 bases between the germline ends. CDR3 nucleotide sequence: TGTGCCTGGAGTGCAGGGTCTTATCAGCCCCAGCATTTT. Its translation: CAWSAGSYQPQHF.